Each of the 27 T cell receptor beta chains below was sequenced from the same sample in a study of response to subunit inactivated influenza vaccine listed by TCRdb under 2018. To prepare the library, RT-PCR was applied. The run used an Illumina HiSeq 2500. The public sequencing data were trimmed at Q25 with fastp and processed into clonotypes with MiXCR by TCRdb, which kept only in-frame beta chains. CDR3 protein sequences are deduplicated, and each keeps its most common genes and DNA. The table for this sample lists 450,000 to 700,000 distinct CDR3 sequences; roughly 15% of them were counted only once. The top ten constitute 11% of the sample. The material sequenced was PBMCs from blood, taken approximately 13 days after vaccination. These receptors all stem from a man aged 45-60 years who received an inactivated influenza vaccine. Donor details come from another sample of the same person, matched by shared clones.

Only a few counts were recorded for this clonotype. The chain links TRBV28 to TRBJ2-1, with 10 bases that match TRBD2. The CDR3 is 15 residues long. V shed 7 bases and J 10 bases; nucleotides not matched to a gene: 13. Germline values: CDR1 MDHEN, CDR2 SYDVKM. Here the CDR3 DNA reads TGTGCCAGCACCCCGAGCCTAGCGGGAGTTGGCGAGCAGTTCTTC. Translation gives CASTPSLAGVGEQFF.

This chain uses TRBV28 with TRBJ1-6, with 9 bases identical to TRBD1. This CDR3 contains 14 residues. The V gene's germline CDR1 is MDHEN and CDR2 SYDVKM. Trimming cost V 2 bases and J 8 bases; bases outside gene matches: 1. The CDR3 region is CASSLRTGDSPLHF. The CDR3, as DNA: TGTGCCAGCAGTTTAAGGACAGGGGATTCACCCCTCCACTTT.

The rearrangement links TRBV11-2 to TRBJ1-5; D is uncertain. V lost 6 bases to trimming and J lost 2 bases, with 11 bases between them. The CDR3 extends over 14 amino acids. Germline CDR1 reads SGHAT; CDR2 reads FQNNGV. In DNA, the CDR3 is TGTGCCAGCAGACAAGGCGGGGGCAATCAGCCCCAGCATTTT. Amino acids: CASRQGGGNQPQHF.

This sequence joins TRBV5-1 and TRBJ1-5; perhaps TRBD1 as D (5 bases). The CDR3 runs 15 residues. Trimming took 0 bases from V and 4 from J, leaving 11 bases between them. Germline CDR1 reads SGHRS; CDR2 reads YFSETQ. This CDR3 is CASSLESGRNQPQHF. The CDR3 DNA reads as TGCGCCAGCAGCTTGGAATCAGGGAGGAATCAGCCCCAGCATTTT.

At least ten counts were recorded for this clonotype. The chain employs TRBV7-2 and TRBJ2-7; D might be TRBD1 (6 bases). V lost 6 bases and J 2 bases, leaving 17 bases between the germline ends. Germline V gene sequence: CDR1 SGHTA, CDR2 FQGNSA. This CDR3 has 15 amino acids. In DNA form, the CDR3 reads TGTGCCAGCAGGGACCTTAGACAGGCAACCTACGAGCAGTACTTC. Translated: CASRDLRQATYEQYF. The entire variable domain, with the rest obtained from reference TRBV7-2 and TRBJ2-7, is as follows: GAGVSQSPSNKVTEKGKDVELRCDPISGHTALYWYRQSLGQGLEFLIYFQGNSAPDKSGLPSDRFSAERTGGSVSTLTIQRTQQEDSAVYLCASRDLRQATYEQYFGPGTRLTVT.

The rearrangement uses TRBV25-1 and TRBJ1-1, with D possibly matching TRBD1 (6 bases). This CDR3 has 12 amino acids. The V end lost 4 bases, the J end lost 11 bases, and 14 bases lay between the germline ends. Germline V lookup: CDR1 MGHDK, CDR2 SYGVNS. The CDR3 here is CASSAPETGAFF. CDR3 in DNA: TGTGCCAGCAGTGCCCCCGAAACAGGGGCTTTCTTT.

This clonotype was counted a few times. The chain recombines TRBV6-4 with TRBJ2-3; unclear D gene. CDR3 size: 14 residues. Trimming cost V 0 bases and J 4 bases, with 8 bases left between them. Germline loops: CDR1 MRHNA, CDR2 SNTAGT. This chain's CDR3 is CASSDSVDPDTQYF. The CDR3 nucleotides are TGTGCCAGCAGTGACTCTGTAGATCCAGATACGCAGTATTTT.

This clonotype came up many times. The gene calls are TRBV5-1 and TRBJ2-7, with 13 bases matching TRBD2. The CDR3 is 17 amino acids. With V trimmed by 0 bases and J by 2 bases, 5 bases remained unmatched. Germline V gives CDR1 SGHRS, CDR2 YFSETQ. This CDR3 reads CASSLGTSGGRAYEQYF. The CDR3 DNA is TGCGCCAGCAGCTTGGGGACTAGCGGGGGTCGAGCCTACGAGCAGTACTTC.

This clonotype was counted between two and nine times. The chain carries TRBV4-3 and TRBJ2-5; 8 bases fit TRBD2. Germline values: CDR1 LGHNA, CDR2 YSLEER. CDR3 length: 16 residues. J was trimmed by 6 bases and V by 5 bases; bases with no gene match: 14. CDR3 loop: CASSEVGRGGVKTQYF. The CDR3 region has the DNA TGCGCCAGCAGCGAAGTGGGACGGGGGGGCGTAAAGACCCAGTACTTC.

V usage is TRBV2 and J usage is TRBJ2-3; D ambiguous. The CDR3 length is 13 residues. Germline V lookup: CDR1 SNHLY, CDR2 FYNNEI. Trimming left V 5 bases short and J 3 bases short, with 9 bases between. The CDR3, as DNA: TGTGCCAGCAGTCATAGGGATACAGATACGCAGTATTTT. Translated, it gives CASSHRDTDTQYF.

V usage is TRBV6-5 and J usage is TRBJ1-2; 9 nucleotides match TRBD1. After removal of 2 bases from V and 2 bases from J, the junction contained 6 bases not matched to a gene. The CDR3 length is 16 residues. The germline V gene encodes CDR1 MNHEY and CDR2 SVGAGI. Here the CDR3 DNA reads TGTGCCAGCAGTTACCGGCCCGGGACAGGGAACTATGGCTACACCTTC. Protein product: CASSYRPGTGNYGYTF.

This clonotype was recorded at least ten times. CDR3 in amino acids: CASSQSLADANNEQFF. In DNA form, the CDR3 reads TGCGCCAGCAGCCAGTCTCTAGCGGATGCGAACAATGAGCAGTTCTTC. This sequence joins TRBV4-3 and TRBJ2-1; TRBD2 agrees at 7 bases. Germline values: CDR1 LGHNA, CDR2 YSLEER. V trimming: 3 bases; J trimming: 5 bases; junction bases outside the gene matches: 10. CDR3 size: 16 residues.

In this sample, this clonotype turned up a few times. The chain has TRBV11-2 and TRBJ2-5; TRBD1 matches 8 bases. This CDR3 spans 15 amino acids. Germline V CDR1 and CDR2: SGHAT, FQNNGV. J gave up 5 bases and V 3 bases, and 8 bases lay outside the gene matches. CDR3 bases: TGTGCCAGCAGCTTCACCCAGGGGGCTTTGGAGACCCAGTACTTC. This gives the protein CASSFTQGALETQYF.

The rearrangement joins TRBV7-9 to TRBJ2-2; no reliable D call. Germline V gene data show CDR1 as SEHNR and CDR2 as FQNEAQ (reference sequence). Trimming shortened V by 3 bases and J by 4 bases, and 3 bases separated the two germline ends. The CDR3 contains 12 residues. CDR3 region: CASSLITGELFF. DNA of the CDR3: TGTGCCAGCAGCTTGATCACCGGGGAGCTGTTTTTT.

This clonotype was seen a few times. The chain joins TRBV25-1 to TRBJ2-5; D gene ambiguous. CDR1 is MGHDK, CDR2 SYGVNS, per germline. V was trimmed by 6 bases and J by 3 bases, leaving 23 bases between them. The CDR3 is 17 residues long. CDR3: CASSFRTLSKREETQYF. Here the CDR3 DNA reads TGTGCCAGCAGCTTTCGAACTCTTAGCAAGAGAGAAGAGACCCAGTACTTC. Combining the CDR3 with reference TRBV25-1 and TRBJ2-5 gives the whole variable domain EADIYQTPRYLVIGTGKKITLECSQTMGHDKMYWYQQDPGMELHLIHYSYGVNSTEKGDLSSESTVSRIRTEHFPLTLESARPSHTSQYLCASSFRTLSKREETQYFGPGTRLLVL.

This clonotype occurred many times. The chain has TRBV7-2 and TRBJ1-6; 9 nucleotides line up with TRBD1. In germline, CDR1 is SGHTA, CDR2 FQGNSA. The CDR3 extends over 17 amino acids. V lost 5 bases to trimming and J lost 2 bases; unmatched junction nucleotides: 7. The CDR3 protein is CASSEDRGHPYNSPLHF. The CDR3 nucleotides are TGTGCCAGCAGCGAGGACAGGGGCCACCCCTATAATTCACCCCTCCACTTT.

The chain combines TRBV12-3 or TRBV12-4 with TRBJ2-1; 11 nucleotides line up with TRBD2. The CDR3 consists of 14 residues. With V trimmed by 6 bases and J by 7 bases, 5 bases remained unmatched. The CDR3 region has the DNA TGTGCCAGCAGCACTAGCGGGGGCAGGAATGAGCAGTTCTTC. The encoded protein is CASSTSGGRNEQFF.

This clonotype was picked up one time. This chain joins TRBV7-9 and TRBJ2-2; 13 nucleotides agree with TRBD2. Trimming removed 3 bases from V and 4 bases from J; junction bases left unmatched: 5. This CDR3 region has 17 residues. The germline V gene has CDR1 SEHNR and CDR2 FQNEAQ (reference sequence). The CDR3 loop reads CASSLTSGGRSTGELFF. CDR3 nucleotide sequence: TGTGCCAGCAGCTTGACTAGCGGGGGGCGGAGCACCGGGGAGCTGTTTTTT.

This clonotype was observed a few times. The gene calls are TRBV4-1 and TRBJ2-2; weak D call: TRBD2 (5 bases). The CDR3 spans 16 residues. V was pared by 0 bases and J by 5 bases, with 13 bases between. Germline CDR1 reads MGHRA; CDR2 reads YSYEKL. The CDR3 DNA follows: TGCGCCAGCAGCCAAGAGGGGTCGAGGAGGACCGGGGAGCTGTTTTTT. Its protein is CASSQEGSRRTGELFF.

A few counts support this clonotype. The J gene is TRBJ2-1, the V gene TRBV6-5, with 9 bases that match TRBD2. Trimming at V came to 5 bases and at J to 13 bases, leaving 6 bases not matched to a gene. CDR1 is MNHEY, CDR2 SVGAGI, per germline. The CDR3 is made up of 12 amino acids. For the CDR3, the DNA is TGTGCCAGCAGTCAGACTAGCGGCGCACAGTTCTTC. It codes for CASSQTSGAQFF.

J is TRBJ2-1 and V is TRBV5-1; 10 positions agree with TRBD2. Unmatched junction bases numbered 7, after V lost 4 bases and J lost 6 bases. From germline, CDR1 is SGHRS and CDR2 YFSETQ. The CDR3 is 15 amino acids. For the CDR3, the DNA is TGCGCCAGCAGCCCAAGGACTAGCGGCACCAATGAGCAGTTCTTC. It codes for CASSPRTSGTNEQFF.

This chain links TRBV3-1 with TRBJ1-2; 11 nucleotides line up with TRBD1. This CDR3 comprises 14 residues. CDR1 is LGHDT and CDR2 is YNNKEL in the germline V gene (reference sequence). The V gene end was trimmed by 5 bases and the J gene end by 8 bases; junction bases not matched to a gene: 7. The CDR3 loop reads CASSARDRGSGYTF. In nucleotides, the CDR3 is TGTGCCAGCAGCGCCCGGGACAGGGGGTCCGGCTACACCTTC.

In DNA, the CDR3 is TGCGCCAGCAGCTTGAGCGGGACAGAAAGCTACGAGCAGTACTTC. Its protein product is CASSLSGTESYEQYF. V usage is TRBV5-1 and J usage is TRBJ2-7, with D perhaps TRBD1 or TRBD2 (7 bases each). CDR3 size: 15 residues. Germline values: CDR1 SGHRS, CDR2 YFSETQ. V was shortened by 1 base and J by 3 bases, with 14 bases between the two germline ends.

The chain recombines TRBV12-3 or TRBV12-4 with TRBJ2-4; perhaps TRBD1 as D (6 bases). The V gene lost 5 bases and the J gene lost 9 bases, with 20 bases spanning the gap. There are 15 residues in the CDR3. CDR3: CASSPRQTGKGIQYF. The CDR3 nucleotides are TGTGCCAGCAGTCCCAGACAAACAGGGAAAGGCATTCAGTACTTC.

The genes are TRBV12-3 or TRBV12-4 and TRBJ1-1; tentative D call: TRBD1 (6 bases). This CDR3 contains 14 residues. Trimming removed 3 bases at V and 6 bases at J, with 14 bases between. CDR3 coding DNA: TGTGCCAGCAGTTTTCACGGGGGGCACGCTGAAGCTTTCTTT. Residues: CASSFHGGHAEAFF.

V and J are TRBV7-9 and TRBJ2-4; TRBD1 might be the D (6 bases). In germline, CDR1 is SEHNR, CDR2 FQNEAQ (reference sequence). This CDR3 has 16 amino acids. With 5 bases removed from V and 0 bases from J, the gap between germline ends came to 14 bases. Written as DNA, the CDR3 is TGTGCCAGCAGCGCCGGGACACTTCTAGCCAAAAACATTCAGTACTTC. Translating it yields CASSAGTLLAKNIQYF.

This clonotype was detected many times. The chain joins TRBV7-2 to TRBJ2-1, with 9 bases lining up with TRBD2. This CDR3 is 15 amino acids long. Germline assignment: CDR1 SGHTA and CDR2 FQGNSA. The J segment lost 5 bases and the V segment lost 5 bases, leaving 7 bases of the junction unmatched. The CDR3 DNA sequence: TGTGCCAGCAGCCCGCTAGCGGGGATGAACAATGAGCAGTTCTTC. This sequence encodes CASSPLAGMNNEQFF.